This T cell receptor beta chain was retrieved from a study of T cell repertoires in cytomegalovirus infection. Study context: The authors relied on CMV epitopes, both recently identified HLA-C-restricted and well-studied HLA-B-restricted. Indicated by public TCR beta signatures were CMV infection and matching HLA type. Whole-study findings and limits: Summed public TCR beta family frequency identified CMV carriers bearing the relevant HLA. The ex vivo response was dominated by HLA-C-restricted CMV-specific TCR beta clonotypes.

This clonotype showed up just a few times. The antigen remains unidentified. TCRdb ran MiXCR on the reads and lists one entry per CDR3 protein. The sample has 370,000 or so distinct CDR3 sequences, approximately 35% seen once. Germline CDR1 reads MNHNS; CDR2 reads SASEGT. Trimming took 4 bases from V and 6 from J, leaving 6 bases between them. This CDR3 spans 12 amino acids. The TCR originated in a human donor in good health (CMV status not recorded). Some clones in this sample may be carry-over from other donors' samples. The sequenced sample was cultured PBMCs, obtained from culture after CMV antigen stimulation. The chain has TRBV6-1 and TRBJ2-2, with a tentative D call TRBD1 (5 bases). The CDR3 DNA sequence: TGTGCCAGCAGTGGGGGCGCCGGGGAGCTGTTTTTT. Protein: CASSGGAGELFF.